This T cell receptor (beta chain) was recovered during a study of multiple sclerosis patients with progressive multifocal leukoencephalopathy. Notes on the study in general: Lower normalized Shannon entropy suggested reduced TRB diversity in most PML patients. Clones expanded at PML were already present before and during natalizumab. No common TRBV or TRBJ usage or pairing appeared at PML.

Losses at the gene ends were 2 bases for V and 8 bases for J; bases not matched to a gene: 11. This CDR3 is 15 amino acids long. Germline V CDR1 and CDR2: SGHRS, YFSETQ. This clone has just a few counts. Its antigen remains unknown. Additional DNA sequences in this sample encode the identical CDR3. Time point given: around six months of natalizumab therapy. Assay: immunoSEQ multiplex PCR; the TCRdb copy retains only in-frame clones and omits some. The data contain 29,000 or so clones, nearly 90% of them singletons. The V and J genes are TRBV5-1 and TRBJ1-2; 8 nucleotides line up with TRBD1. The sample consisted of PBMCs, taken from a patient treated with natalizumab. The source of this sequence is a human donor with multiple sclerosis. CDR3 DNA: TGCGCCAGCAGCTTCGGTCAGGGGGCGACTCGGGGCTACACCTTC. It is translated as CASSFGQGATRGYTF.